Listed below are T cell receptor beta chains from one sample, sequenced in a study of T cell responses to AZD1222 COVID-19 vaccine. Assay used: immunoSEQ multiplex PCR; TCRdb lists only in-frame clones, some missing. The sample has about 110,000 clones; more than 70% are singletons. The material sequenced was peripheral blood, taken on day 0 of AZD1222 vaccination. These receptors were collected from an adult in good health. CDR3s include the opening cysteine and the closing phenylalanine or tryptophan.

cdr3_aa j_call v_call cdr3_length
CAISQAFYEQYF TRBJ2-7 TRBV10-3 12
CASSGLAGYGANVLTF TRBJ2-6 TRBV2 16
CAISEGDRGGGYTF TRBJ1-2 TRBV10-3 14
CASKQSPSGANVLTF TRBJ2-6 TRBV27 15
CASRANTGTASNQPQHF TRBJ1-5 TRBV19 17
CASSLAPHRDFMNTEAFF TRBJ1-1 TRBV7-9 18
CATSRAQGPGEPQHF TRBJ1-5 TRBV15 15
CASSRTGSAYEQYF TRBJ2-7 TRBV3-1/TRBV3-2 14
CASSSGEYTEAFF TRBJ1-1 TRBV5-4 13
CASRAGHSADTQYF TRBJ2-3 TRBV19 14
CAVDRGETQYF TRBJ2-5 TRBV5-4 11
CASSTPDRRSGYTF TRBJ1-2 TRBV6-6 14
CASITTGGQGERGYTF TRBJ1-2 TRBV28 16
CASSVPEYNSPLHF TRBJ1-6 TRBV28 14
CAISTGANTEAFF TRBJ1-1 TRBV10-3 13
CASSQRTANEKLFF TRBJ1-4 TRBV3-1/TRBV3-2 14
CSVEGPLDRGLMNTEAFF TRBJ1-1 TRBV29-1 18
CARSGGGSILGDQPQHF TRBJ1-5 TRBV9 17
CASSPTTTGGFRNTIYF TRBJ1-3 TRBV3-1/TRBV3-2 17
CASSQTANYGYTF TRBJ1-2 TRBV6-2/TRBV6-3 13
CASSQSGQGGEKLFF TRBJ1-4 TRBV4-3 15
CASSVWAASGNTIYF TRBJ1-3 TRBV10-2 15
CASRWTDQPQHF TRBJ1-5 TRBV12-3/TRBV12-4 12
CASSDTDRVVNEQFF TRBJ2-1 TRBV7-2 15
CASSREGGGYGYTF TRBJ1-2 TRBV5-1 14
CASSPGESSYNEQFF TRBJ2-1 TRBV27 15
CASSATRGLAGTETQYF TRBJ2-5 TRBV9 17
CASSTRPTEDGYTF TRBJ1-2 TRBV4-2 14
CASSQDRVTAGYTF TRBJ1-2 TRBV4-3 14
CASSQVSGGGFTYEQYF TRBJ2-7 TRBV4-3 17
CASGRDSAFNQPQHF TRBJ1-5 TRBV6-5 15
CASSLFPPPTSNQPQHF TRBJ1-5 TRBV27 17